This T cell receptor beta chain stems from a study of beta chain features in type 1 diabetes. Of note for this clone: Antigen specificity is unknown.

Each donor gave one heparinised blood draw averaging roughly 100 mL. Cell sorting via CD45RO/CCR7/CD25/CD127/CD95/CD27 was performed to obtain CD4+ naive, central memory, regulatory and stem cell-like memory cells. Study observations and caveats: Shortening of TCRB CDR3s, moderate but significant, appeared in all four CD4+ subsets of Type 1 diabetes patients. The naive, central memory and Treg TCRB repertoires showed an apparent similarity that was greater among patients than among healthy donors.

CDR3 length: 17 amino acids. Between the trimmed V and J ends, which lost 2 bases and 0 bases, there was a span of 13 bases. In germline, CDR1 is LGHNA, CDR2 YSLEER. The authors reverse transcribed all of the isolated RNA, so sequencing captured expressed TCRB transcripts. Sequencing was performed with immunoSEQ multiplex PCR; in TCRdb, only in-frame clones are kept and a portion is missing. The sample carries 850,000 to 900,000 clones, around a sixth recorded once. This receptor was taken from a young woman in good health. The chain joins TRBV4-3 to TRBJ1-4, with D unclear. Sequences were obtained from naive CD4+ T cells from blood. CDR3 loop: CASSQLITTSTNEKLFF. DNA for the CDR3: TGCGCCAGCAGCCAACTCATTACGACATCAACTAATGAAAAACTGTTTTTT.